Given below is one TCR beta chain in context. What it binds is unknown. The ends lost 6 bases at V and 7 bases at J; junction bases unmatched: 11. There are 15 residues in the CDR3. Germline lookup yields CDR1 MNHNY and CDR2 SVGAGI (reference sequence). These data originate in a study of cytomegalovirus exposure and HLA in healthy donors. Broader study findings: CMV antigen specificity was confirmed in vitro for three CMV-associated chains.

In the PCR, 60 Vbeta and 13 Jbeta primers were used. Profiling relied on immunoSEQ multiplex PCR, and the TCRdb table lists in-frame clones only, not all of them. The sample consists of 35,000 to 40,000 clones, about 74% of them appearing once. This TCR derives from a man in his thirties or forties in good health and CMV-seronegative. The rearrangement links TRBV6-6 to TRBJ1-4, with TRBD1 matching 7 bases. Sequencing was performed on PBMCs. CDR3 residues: CASSYISDRAEKLFF. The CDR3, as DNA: TGTGCCAGCAGCTACATCTCCGACAGGGCTGAAAAACTGTTTTTT.